The 15 T cell receptor beta chains below all came from one sample that was sequenced in a study of cytomegalovirus exposure and HLA in healthy donors. PCR involved 60 Vbeta and 13 Jbeta primers. Clones were sequenced by immunoSEQ multiplex PCR, and TCRdb holds only the in-frame ones, with some missing. The table includes approximately 130,000 clones, over 60% detected once. Sequenced material: PBMCs. Source of these receptors: a human donor in good health.

J is TRBJ1-2 and V is TRBV28; D remains unclear. The germline V gene has CDR1 MDHEN and CDR2 SYDVKM. The CDR3 has 13 amino acids. V was trimmed by 2 bases and J by 5 bases, leaving 9 bases between them. CDR3 sequence: CASSLPHSYGYTF. The CDR3 DNA sequence: TGTGCCAGCAGTTTACCCCACTCTTATGGCTACACCTTC.

At least ten counts were recorded for this clone. This chain uses TRBV6-6 with TRBJ1-1, with 8 bases that match TRBD1. Germline V gene data show CDR1 as MNHNY and CDR2 as SVGAGI (reference sequence). The CDR3 totals 15 residues. J was trimmed by 3 bases and V by 6 bases; bases with no gene match: 9. CDR3 loop: CASRETGGAYTEAFF. The CDR3 DNA follows: TGTGCCAGCAGAGAAACAGGGGGGGCGTACACTGAAGCTTTCTTT.

The V call is TRBV28, the J call TRBJ1-4; D is ambiguous. V gave up 3 bases and J gave up 0 bases, with 8 bases separating them. Germline V gene data show CDR1 as MDHEN and CDR2 as SYDVKM. There are 15 residues in the CDR3. The CDR3 DNA sequence: TGTGCCAGCAGTTTTGGGCCTGCAACTAATGAAAAACTGTTTTTT. It codes for CASSFGPATNEKLFF.

The rearrangement joins TRBV7-9 to TRBJ1-4; TRBD1 is a possible D gene (6 bases). Trimming took off 5 bases at V and 4 bases at J, with 14 bases between the two ends. This CDR3 has 15 amino acids. Germline V gene sequence: CDR1 SEHNR, CDR2 FQNEAQ (reference sequence). CDR3 in amino acids: CASSNGQTYNEKLFF. The DNA for the CDR3 is TGTGCCAGCAGCAACGGACAGACCTATAATGAAAAACTGTTTTTT.

The chain couples TRBV2 to TRBJ2-4; 7 nucleotides align to TRBD2. The CDR3 has 18 residues. The J segment lost 0 bases and the V segment lost 3 bases, leaving 11 bases of the junction unmatched. Germline CDR1 reads SNHLY; CDR2 reads FYNNEI. CDR3 protein: CASSDLTGGLLAKNIQYF. The CDR3 region has the DNA TGTGCCAGCAGTGATTTGACGGGAGGCCTACTAGCCAAAAACATTCAGTACTTC.

This clone appeared once. The genes are TRBV6-1 and TRBJ1-1; TRBD1 matches 10 bases. J was trimmed by 5 bases and V by 6 bases; bases with no gene match: 3. Germline V lookup: CDR1 MNHNS, CDR2 SASEGT. The CDR3 extends over 13 amino acids. In DNA form, the CDR3 reads TGTGCCAGCAGAAGACAGGGGGCGACTGAAGCTTTCTTT. Translated: CASRRQGATEAFF.

The chain combines TRBV18 with TRBJ1-5, with 11 bases matching TRBD1. Germline V gene sequence: CDR1 KGHSH, CDR2 LQKENI. This CDR3 region has 19 residues. V trimming: 6 bases; J trimming: 2 bases; junction bases outside the gene matches: 15. The CDR3 region has the DNA TGTGCCAGCTCCGCGGGTCCCGGACAGGGGGCGTCGGGCAATCAGCCCCAGCATTTT. Translation: CASSAGPGQGASGNQPQHF.

The rearrangement links TRBV25-1 to TRBJ2-7; 7 nucleotides agree with TRBD1. J gave up 8 bases and V 3 bases, and 10 bases lay outside the gene matches. The CDR3 is 14 residues long. The V gene's germline CDR1 is MGHDK and CDR2 SYGVNS. DNA of the CDR3: TGTGCCAGCAGTGAGACAGGGTCCTACTTACAGCAGTACTTC. Its protein is CASSETGSYLQQYF.

This chain connects TRBV7-3 to TRBJ2-2; D is possibly TRBD1 (6 bases). Germline CDR1 SGHTA, CDR2 FQGTGA. Deletions cut 5 bases from V and 0 bases from J, with 10 bases between. This CDR3 is 15 amino acids long. In DNA, the CDR3 is TGTGCCAGCAGCGTGGGACATACGAACACCGGGGAGCTGTTTTTT. Its translation: CASSVGHTNTGELFF.

The table lists this clone with a few counts. The V gene is TRBV28, the J gene TRBJ2-7; D is possibly TRBD1 (6 bases). The CDR3 is 15 residues long. CDR1 MDHEN and CDR2 SYDVKM come from the germline V gene. V lost 7 bases and J 2 bases, leaving 18 bases between the germline ends. CDR3 sequence reads: CASTLTGHLTYEQYF. The CDR3 coding sequence is TGTGCCAGCACCTTAACGGGACACTTAACCTACGAGCAGTACTTC.

This clone was picked up a small number of times. V usage is TRBV7-2 and J usage is TRBJ2-3, with TRBD2 matching over 12 bases. The germline V gene encodes CDR1 SGHTA and CDR2 FQGNSA. The trim removed 5 bases at V and 5 bases at J, leaving 8 bases unmatched. This CDR3 contains 16 residues. The DNA of the CDR3 is TGTGCCAGCAGCCGCGCTAGCGGGGGGGCGTTAGATACGCAGTATTTT. It translates to CASSRASGGALDTQYF. The full variable domain, rest sourced from reference TRBV7-2 and TRBJ2-3, is GAGVSQSPSNKVTEKGKDVELRCDPISGHTALYWYRQSLGQGLEFLIYFQGNSAPDKSGLPSDRFSAERTGGSVSTLTIQRTQQEDSAVYLCASSRASGGALDTQYFGPGTRLTVL.

Of note for this clone: Relative to the germline gene, one junction end is altered; a read error may explain this. The V gene is TRBV7-9, the J gene TRBJ2-5; TRBD2 aligns across 8 bases. CDR1 and CDR2 from the germline V gene are SEHNR and FQNEAQ (reference sequence). CDR3 length: 16 residues. The CDR3 region is CSSTDRGGRVQETQYF. As DNA, the CDR3 is TGTTCCAGCACCGATCGGGGGGGAAGGGTTCAAGAGACCCAGTACTTC.

The genes are TRBV7-8 and TRBJ1-5, with D unresolved. The length of the CDR3 is 18 residues. With 1 base removed from V and 4 bases from J, the gap between germline ends came to 20 bases. Germline V CDR1 and CDR2: SGHVS, FQNEAQ. The chain's CDR3 is CASSLVNADEVPNQPQHF. CDR3 in DNA: TGTGCCAGCAGCTTAGTTAATGCTGATGAGGTTCCGAATCAGCCCCAGCATTTT. Filled out from reference TRBV7-8 and TRBJ1-5, the complete variable domain reads GAGVSQSPRYKVAKRGQDVALRCDPISGHVSLFWYQQALGQGPEFLTYFQNEAQLDKSGLPSDRFFAERPEGSVSTLKIQRTQQEDSAVYLCASSLVNADEVPNQPQHFGDGTRLSIL.

In its sample, this clone was seen once. The rearrangement uses TRBV27 and TRBJ2-2; 7 nucleotides line up with TRBD2. V lost 4 bases to trimming and J lost 6 bases; unmatched junction nucleotides: 11. This CDR3 is 16 amino acids long. Germline CDR1 MNHEY, CDR2 SMNVEV (reference sequence). The CDR3 DNA reads TGTGCCAGCAGTTCTCTACCTCGGACTAGATCCGGGGAGCTGTTTTTT. Amino acid sequence: CASSSLPRTRSGELFF.

This clone has only a few counts. The V gene is TRBV9, the J gene TRBJ2-5, with D unclear. Germline V gene lookup returns CDR1 SGDLS and CDR2 YYNGEE. Trimming cost V 5 bases and J 1 base, with 24 bases left between them. This CDR3 region has 18 residues. CDR3: CASRESAVPPPLQETQYF. Written as DNA, the CDR3 is TGTGCCAGCAGGGAATCGGCGGTCCCACCCCCCCTCCAAGAGACCCAGTACTTC. The full variable domain, with the rest looked up from reference TRBV9 and TRBJ2-5, is DSGVTQTPKHLITATGQRVTLRCSPRSGDLSVYWYQQSLDQGLQFLIQYYNGEERAKGNILERFSAQQFPDLHSELNLSSLELGDSALYFCASRESAVPPPLQETQYFGPGTRLLVL.